The 11 T cell receptor beta chains below come from one sample, sequenced in a study of control samples from healthy donors and cancer patients. TCRdb keeps only in-frame clones here, not all; method: immunoSEQ multiplex PCR. Of about 73,000 clones listed, 85% to 90% are singletons. The sample taken for sequencing was PBMCs. The origin of the receptors is a man aged 55 to 70 with lung cancer.

The chain has TRBV30 and TRBJ1-3, with TRBD1 matching 8 bases. The germline gives CDR1 GTSNPN, CDR2 SVGIG (reference sequence). The CDR3 has 16 residues. The V and J ends lost 4 bases and 0 bases, in that order; junction bases with no gene match: 8. The chain's CDR3 is CAWNTDRAISGNTIYF. For the CDR3, the DNA is TGTGCCTGGAACACGGACAGGGCAATCTCTGGAAACACCATATATTTT.

The chain joins TRBV18 to TRBJ1-2; D not certain. Germline CDR1 KGHSH, CDR2 LQKENI. Trimming pared 2 bases from V and 2 bases from J, leaving 6 bases between. The CDR3 is 13 amino acids. The CDR3 spells CASSPTENYGYTF. CDR3 DNA: TGTGCCAGCTCACCAACAGAAAACTATGGCTACACCTTC.

The V gene is TRBV6-1, the J gene TRBJ2-2; D remains unclear. This CDR3 is built from 14 residues. The germline CDR1 and CDR2 sequences are MNHNS and SASEGT. V was clipped by 2 bases and J by 4 bases, with 8 bases between them. CDR3 nucleotides: TGTGCCAGCAGTGAAAGGTGGGGCACCGGGGAGCTGTTTTTT. Translation gives CASSERWGTGELFF.

This chain uses TRBV7-3 with TRBJ2-2; 13 bases are shared with TRBD2. This CDR3 is built from 18 residues. Trimming removed 5 bases from V and 0 bases from J; junction bases left unmatched: 6. Germline V lookup: CDR1 SGHTA, CDR2 FQGTGA. CDR3 sequence: CASSRGLAGVPNTGELFF. CDR3 bases: TGTGCCAGCAGCCGTGGACTAGCGGGGGTCCCGAACACCGGGGAGCTGTTTTTT. Based on the CDR3 plus reference TRBV7-3 and TRBJ2-2, the full variable domain is GAGVSQTPSNKVTEKGKYVELRCDPISGHTALYWYRQSLGQGPEFLIYFQGTGAADDSGLPNDRFFAVRPEGSVSTLKIQRTERGDSAVYLCASSRGLAGVPNTGELFFGEGSRLTVL.

This rearrangement joins TRBV6-1 to TRBJ2-1, with D perhaps TRBD2 (7 bases). The germline CDR1 and CDR2 sequences are MNHNS and SASEGT. The CDR3 totals 18 residues. V lost 2 bases and J lost 7, with 24 bases in between. CDR3 loop: CASSERGSQGISGNEQFF. CDR3 DNA: TGTGCCAGCAGTGAAAGGGGTTCACAGGGAATTAGCGGGAATGAGCAGTTCTTC.

This clone came up once. The rearrangement uses TRBV7-9 and TRBJ1-2, with a possible D match to TRBD1 (6 bases). CDR3 size: 13 residues. Germline CDR1 and CDR2: SEHNR and FQNEAQ (reference sequence). V lost 5 bases and J lost 4, with 11 bases in between. This chain's CDR3 is CASSAGQSYGYTF. CDR3 nucleotide sequence: TGTGCCAGCAGCGCCGGACAGAGCTATGGCTACACCTTC.

The genes are TRBV3-1 (or the pseudogene TRBV3-2) and TRBJ1-4; the D is unclear. Trimming removed 6 bases at V and 0 bases at J, with 8 bases between. The CDR3 consists of 14 residues. CDR1 and CDR2 from the germline V gene are LGHDT and YNNKEL (reference sequence). This CDR3 is CASRQSATNEKLFF. CDR3 sequence (DNA): TGTGCCAGCAGGCAGTCCGCAACTAATGAAAAACTGTTTTTT.

The CDR3, as DNA: TGTGCCAGCAGCTTGCACGGGGGGAGTAGCATATATTTT. Translation gives CASSLHGGSSIYF. The rearrangement links TRBV5-8 to TRBJ1-3, with a tentative D call TRBD1 (5 bases). Trimming removed 1 base from V and 12 bases from J, with 14 bases in between. CDR1 SGHTS and CDR2 YDEGEE come from the germline V gene. The CDR3 length is 13 residues.

The J gene is TRBJ2-7, the V gene TRBV5-4, with D possibly matching TRBD2 (6 bases). V lost 5 bases and J lost 2, with 20 bases in between. The germline V gene encodes CDR1 SGHNT and CDR2 YYREEE (reference sequence). The CDR3 is 16 residues long. CDR3 in amino acids: CASSLALEGLPYEQYF. DNA of the CDR3: TGTGCCAGCAGTCTTGCGCTAGAGGGACTCCCCTACGAGCAGTACTTC.

The V gene is TRBV9, the J gene TRBJ1-1, with a tentative D call TRBD1 (6 bases). Trimming stripped 2 bases from V and 1 base from J, with 9 bases between. The CDR3 extends over 14 amino acids. CDR1 and CDR2 from the germline V gene are SGDLS and YYNGEE. DNA of the CDR3: TGTGCCAGCAGCGTCGTGACAGGGAACACTGAAGCTTTCTTT. Encoded protein: CASSVVTGNTEAFF.

The rearrangement uses TRBV7-9 and TRBJ2-3; no clear D gene. CDR3 length: 18 residues. CDR1 SEHNR and CDR2 FQNEAQ come from the germline V gene (reference sequence). The ends were cut back, 4 bases at V and 0 bases at J, with 20 bases in the middle. Written as DNA, the CDR3 is TGTGCCAGCAGCTCCGAGCCATGGCTTCTATCAAGCACAGATACGCAGTATTTT. Translating gives CASSSEPWLLSSTDTQYF.